The present TCR beta chain was sequenced within a study of T cell changes during pregnancy in multiple sclerosis. Generated by immunoSEQ multiplex PCR, the TCRdb table keeps only in-frame clones and is missing some. Counted here are 55,000 to 85,000 clones, less than 95% occurring once; the ten biggest clones make up more than 1.4%. Trimming left V 2 bases short and J 4 bases short, with 11 bases between. This CDR3 has 15 residues. The germline V gene encodes CDR1 SEHNR and CDR2 FQNEAQ (reference sequence). Material: peripheral blood, obtained in the third trimester of pregnancy. The chain links TRBV7-9 to TRBJ2-2; possible D gene TRBD1, 6 bases. The sequence derives from a female donor with multiple sclerosis, enrolled in a pregnancy study. CDR3 in amino acids: CASSLWDTSTGELFF. The CDR3 DNA sequence: TGTGCCAGCAGCTTATGGGACACCAGCACCGGGGAGCTGTTTTTT.